These 32 T cell receptor beta chains were sequenced from one sample in a study of T cell responses to AZD1222 COVID-19 vaccine. TCRdb's copy holds only in-frame clones and misses some; the assay was immunoSEQ multiplex PCR. The sample has roughly 100,000 clones; approximately 88% are singletons. The sequenced sample was peripheral blood, obtained on day 0 of AZD1222 vaccination. The receptors here all came from an adult in good health.

This clone showed up just once. The chain uses TRBV12-3 or TRBV12-4 and TRBJ1-2; no clear D gene. V was clipped by 3 bases and J by 4 bases, with 9 bases between them. The CDR3 has 13 residues. The CDR3 region is CASSFGSLYGYTF. CDR3 DNA: TGTGCCAGCAGTTTTGGCAGTCTCTATGGCTACACCTTC.

The chain has TRBV5-4 and TRBJ2-7, with D maybe TRBD1 (5 bases). V was clipped by 4 bases and J by 0 bases, with 11 bases between them. Looked up from germline, CDR1 is SGHNT and CDR2 is YYREEE (reference sequence). This CDR3 spans 14 amino acids. CDR3 in amino acids: CASSPDTSSYEQYF. In nucleotides, the CDR3 is TGTGCCAGCAGCCCGGACACGAGCTCCTACGAGCAGTACTTC.

The rearrangement uses TRBV7-2 and TRBJ2-7, with TRBD2 matching 10 bases. The CDR3 sequence is 15 residues long. J lost 2 bases, V lost 5 bases, and 6 bases had no gene match. Germline assignment: CDR1 SGHTA and CDR2 FQGNSA. The CDR3, as DNA: TGTGCCAGCAGCCCTTCCAGCGGGAGGGCCTACGAGCAGTACTTC. Translation: CASSPSSGRAYEQYF.

In nucleotides, the CDR3 is TGTGCCAGCAGCACGGGGGGCAATGAGCAGTTCTTC. Translated: CASSTGGNEQFF. The rearrangement uses TRBV7-2 and TRBJ2-1; 7 bases map to TRBD2. Looked up from germline, CDR1 is SGHTA and CDR2 is FQGNSA. V shed 5 bases and J 6 bases; nucleotides not matched to a gene: 1. This CDR3 has 12 amino acids. Drawing the rest from reference TRBV7-2 and TRBJ2-1, the complete variable domain is GAGVSQSPSNKVTEKGKDVELRCDPISGHTALYWYRQSLGQGLEFLIYFQGNSAPDKSGLPSDRFSAERTGGSVSTLTIQRTQQEDSAVYLCASSTGGNEQFFGPGTRLTVL.

Regarding this clone: The germline gene is not matched at one end of the junction; a read error may be the cause. This chain connects TRBV6-1 to TRBJ2-7; a weak D match, TRBD1 (5 bases). The CDR3 length is 15 residues. Looked up from germline, CDR1 is MNHNS and CDR2 is SASEGT. The CDR3 nucleotides read TGTGCCAGCAGTGAACGGGCTACAGGATCCTCCGAGCAGTACTTC. Its protein is CASSERATGSSEQYF.

This chain joins TRBV5-4 and TRBJ1-1; 9 bases align to TRBD1. V shed 6 bases, J shed 8 bases, and the junction held 8 bases outside the gene matches. The CDR3 runs 13 residues. The germline gives CDR1 SGHNT, CDR2 YYREEE (reference sequence). The CDR3 nucleotides are TGTGCCAGCAAATTTACAGGGGGCCGGGAAGCTTTCTTT. It specifies CASKFTGGREAFF.

The gene calls are TRBV5-4 and TRBJ1-4; the D gene is possibly TRBD1 (5 bases). This CDR3 has 14 residues. Per the germline V gene, CDR1 is SGHNT and CDR2 is YYREEE (reference sequence). Trimming cost V 0 bases and J 8 bases, with 11 bases left between them. CDR3 in DNA: TGTGCCAGCAGCTTGGCAGGGAAAGAGGAAAAACTGTTTTTT. Protein product: CASSLAGKEEKLFF.

The sample holds a few counts of this clone. The CDR3 DNA is TGTGCCAGCAGTTGGACAGGACCGGGCTCCTATAATTCACCCCTCCACTTT. Residues: CASSWTGPGSYNSPLHF. The J gene is TRBJ1-6, the V gene TRBV6-2 or TRBV6-3; 7 nucleotides match TRBD1. The CDR3 has 17 residues. V trimming: 4 bases; J trimming: 0 bases; junction bases outside the gene matches: 6. Germline CDR1 reads MNHEY; CDR2 reads SVGEGT.

The V call is TRBV28, the J call TRBJ1-2; D may be TRBD1 (5 bases). The germline CDR1 and CDR2 sequences are MDHEN and SYDVKM. The V and J ends lost 5 bases and 4 bases respectively, with 20 bases between them. This CDR3 contains 16 residues. In nucleotides, the CDR3 is TGTGCCAGCAGTGGCACCGGGACGCAATCCTTCTATGGCTACACCTTC. Translating it yields CASSGTGTQSFYGYTF.

J is TRBJ2-7 and V is TRBV15; D ambiguous. Germline V gene lookup returns CDR1 LNHNV and CDR2 YYDKDF (reference sequence). The CDR3 sequence is 16 residues long. V dropped 0 bases and J dropped 0 bases, with 12 bases sitting between them. In nucleotides, the CDR3 is TGTGCCACCAGCAGAGAGCGGACGTACATCTCCTACGAGCAGTACTTC. It is translated as CATSRERTYISYEQYF.

The J gene is TRBJ1-3, the V gene TRBV7-2, with a tentative D call TRBD1 (5 bases). Trimming left V 4 bases short and J 4 bases short, with 14 bases between. The CDR3 sequence is 15 residues long. Germline CDR1 reads SGHTA; CDR2 reads FQGNSA. The CDR3 protein is CASSSPLGEGNTIYF. The CDR3 DNA reads TGTGCCAGCAGCTCCCCGTTGGGGGAAGGAAACACCATATATTTT.

The chain couples TRBV10-1 to TRBJ2-7, with 8 bases matching TRBD2. This CDR3 region has 12 residues. V dropped 6 bases and J dropped 9; count of bases not matched to a gene: 7. The germline CDR1 and CDR2 sequences are WNHNN and SYGVQD (reference sequence). This chain's CDR3 is CASSEPSGRQYF. CDR3 DNA: TGCGCCAGCAGCGAACCGAGCGGGAGGCAGTACTTC.

CDR3 loop: CASSLSGRMNTEAFF. The CDR3, as DNA: TGTGCCAGCAGCTTAAGCGGACGAATGAACACTGAAGCTTTCTTT. V is TRBV11-2 and J is TRBJ1-1; D unresolved. Germline loops: CDR1 SGHAT, CDR2 FQNNGV. V was trimmed by 2 bases and J by 0 bases, leaving 10 bases between them. This CDR3 has 15 amino acids.

The chain recombines TRBV9 with TRBJ2-7, with 14 bases aligning to TRBD2. The V and J ends lost 3 bases and 5 bases, in that order; junction bases with no gene match: 1. This CDR3 spans 14 amino acids. CDR1 is SGDLS and CDR2 is YYNGEE in the germline V gene. As DNA, the CDR3 is TGTGCCAGCAGCGCGGGACTAGCGGGGGACGAGCAGTACTTC. Protein product: CASSAGLAGDEQYF.

This chain joins TRBV27 and TRBJ1-4, with TRBD1 matching 8 bases. The CDR3 extends over 15 amino acids. Germline lookup yields CDR1 MNHEY and CDR2 SMNVEV (reference sequence). The trim removed 6 bases at V and 3 bases at J, leaving 6 bases unmatched. Here the CDR3 reads CASSLGQGPNEKLFF. CDR3 in DNA: TGTGCCAGCAGCTTAGGACAGGGCCCTAATGAAAAACTGTTTTTT.

The chain joins TRBV9 to TRBJ2-2, with D uncertain. CDR1 and CDR2 from the germline V gene are SGDLS and YYNGEE. V was pared by 4 bases and J by 5 bases, with 21 bases between. The CDR3 is 17 residues long. CDR3 nucleotide sequence: TGTGCCAGCAGCCCCTCAGCTGGGCTATTCGGGACCGGGGAGCTGTTTTTT. The encoded protein is CASSPSAGLFGTGELFF.

The chain joins TRBV5-6 to TRBJ1-1; D remains ambiguous. Per the germline V gene, CDR1 is SGHDT and CDR2 is YYEEEE. The V gene lost 4 bases and the J gene lost 3 bases, with 4 bases spanning the gap. The CDR3 is 11 residues long. In nucleotides, the CDR3 is TGTGCCAGCAGCAGCCACACTGAAGCTTTCTTT. This translates into CASSSHTEAFF.

This chain joins TRBV11-2 and TRBJ1-2; the D is unclear. CDR3 length: 13 residues. The ends were cut back, 0 bases at V and 12 bases at J, with 14 bases in the middle. From germline, CDR1 is SGHAT and CDR2 FQNNGV. The CDR3 sequence is CASSLDGVATHTF. CDR3 DNA sequence: TGTGCCAGCAGCTTAGATGGGGTGGCTACGCACACCTTC.

The chain employs TRBV7-9 and TRBJ1-4, with 7 bases fitting TRBD1. This CDR3 region has 17 residues. CDR1 is SEHNR and CDR2 is FQNEAQ in the germline V gene (reference sequence). Trimming took 4 bases from V and 0 from J; bases not matched to a gene: 8. DNA of the CDR3: TGTGCCAGCAGCTCTAGGACAGGAGAGACAACTAATGAAAAACTGTTTTTT. Its translation: CASSSRTGETTNEKLFF.

This sequence joins TRBV5-1 and TRBJ2-3, with 12 nucleotides matching TRBD1. J was trimmed by 4 bases and V by 6 bases; bases with no gene match: 6. CDR1 and CDR2 (germline): SGHRS, YFSETQ. This CDR3 region has 15 residues. The CDR3 spells CASTPGQGASDTQYF. The CDR3 bases are TGCGCCAGCACACCGGGACAGGGGGCTTCAGATACGCAGTATTTT.

This clone was observed once. The V gene is TRBV12-3 or TRBV12-4, the J gene TRBJ1-5; TRBD1 matches at 8 bases. V lost 7 bases and J lost 6; bases outside the gene matches: 5. This CDR3 contains 13 residues. CDR3 sequence (DNA): TGTGCCAGCACCGTAGGGACAGGTCAGCCCCAGCATTTT. This codes for CASTVGTGQPQHF.

CDR3 loop: CSVDGNRGAYGYTF. The CDR3 DNA reads as TGCAGCGTTGATGGTAACAGGGGTGCCTATGGCTACACCTTC. The chain employs TRBV29-1 and TRBJ1-2; 7 bases map to TRBD1. The CDR3 has 14 amino acids. V was clipped by 3 bases and J by 4 bases; unmatched bases: 8. Germline V CDR1 and CDR2: SQVTM, ANQGSEA.

The gene calls are TRBV7-6 and TRBJ2-2, with D possibly TRBD2 on 6 matching bases. Deletions cut 5 bases from V and 0 bases from J, with 10 bases between. Germline CDR1 SGHVS, CDR2 FNYEAQ. The CDR3 sequence is 15 residues long. The CDR3 nucleotides read TGTGCCAGCAGCCTCGGGGGTTCGAACACCGGGGAGCTGTTTTTT. As protein: CASSLGGSNTGELFF. Full variable domain (outside the CDR3, taken from reference TRBV7-6 and TRBJ2-2): GAGVSQSPRYKVTKRGQDVALRCDPISGHVSLYWYRQALGQGPEFLTYFNYEAQQDKSGLPNDRFSAERPEGSISTLTIQRTEQRDSAMYRCASSLGGSNTGELFFGEGSRLTVL.

The CDR3 sequence: CASSSGGSGGTYGYTF. In nucleotides, the CDR3 is TGTGCCAGCAGCTCGGGTGGCAGTGGGGGGACCTATGGCTACACCTTC. The V gene is TRBV5-4, the J gene TRBJ1-2; D is possibly TRBD1 (5 bases). Trimming removed 3 bases at V and 4 bases at J, with 19 bases between. Germline-derived CDR1 and CDR2 are SGHNT and YYREEE (reference sequence). There are 16 residues in the CDR3.

The chain couples TRBV10-3 to TRBJ1-6; D gene unclear. V was trimmed by 6 bases and J by 5 bases, leaving 14 bases between them. This CDR3 contains 15 residues. The germline gives CDR1 ENHRY, CDR2 SYGVKD. CDR3 DNA sequence: TGTGCCATCAGATCGTTTGGGCAGGATAATTCACCCCTCCACTTT. This codes for CAIRSFGQDNSPLHF.

V usage is TRBV6-6 and J usage is TRBJ2-1, with D possibly matching TRBD1 (6 bases). CDR3 length: 14 residues. Between the trimmed V and J ends, which lost 4 bases and 9 bases, there was a span of 16 bases. Looked up from germline, CDR1 is MNHNY and CDR2 is SVGAGI (reference sequence). The CDR3 DNA reads TGTGCCAGCAGTTCACGGACAGCGCGGGTTGAGCAGTTCTTC. It encodes CASSSRTARVEQFF.

The chain uses TRBV5-1 and TRBJ2-3, with a tentative D call TRBD2 (6 bases). CDR1 and CDR2 from the germline V gene are SGHRS and YFSETQ. V dropped 4 bases and J dropped 5 bases, with 17 bases sitting between them. The length of the CDR3 is 15 residues. The CDR3 here is CASSGGLGGLDTQYF. The DNA of the CDR3 is TGCGCCAGCAGCGGCGGCTTGGGAGGATTAGATACGCAGTATTTT.

The chain is built from TRBV7-9 and TRBJ2-1, with 7 bases matching TRBD1. Germline loops: CDR1 SEHNR, CDR2 FQNEAQ (reference sequence). This CDR3 region has 18 residues. V gave up 6 bases and J gave up 0 bases; unmatched junction bases: 14. The CDR3 DNA follows: TGTGCCAGCAGTTGGGGTCCTTTTGGGACAGACTCCTACAATGAGCAGTTCTTC. This sequence encodes CASSWGPFGTDSYNEQFF.

The chain couples TRBV5-1 to TRBJ1-2; D unclear. This CDR3 contains 13 residues. Per the germline V gene, CDR1 is SGHRS and CDR2 is YFSETQ. V was shortened by 0 bases and J by 7 bases, with 10 bases between the two germline ends. This chain's CDR3 is CASSLDTSGGYTF. The CDR3 DNA sequence: TGCGCCAGCAGCTTGGACACCTCTGGTGGCTACACCTTC.

The V gene is TRBV27, the J gene TRBJ1-5, with D tentatively TRBD1 (6 bases). This CDR3 has 17 amino acids. Trimming stripped 2 bases from V and 2 bases from J, with 16 bases between. The germline V gene has CDR1 MNHEY and CDR2 SMNVEV (reference sequence). This chain's CDR3 is CASSLSTGRGGNQPQHF. The CDR3 nucleotides are TGTGCCAGCAGTTTAAGTACAGGGAGAGGAGGCAATCAGCCCCAGCATTTT.

This clone was recorded once. CDR3 DNA sequence: TGTGCCAGCAGCTTAGGGCCAGGGGGTTTCTACAATGAGCAGTTCTTC. Its translation is CASSLGPGGFYNEQFF. The genes are TRBV11-2 and TRBJ2-1, with 7 nucleotides matching TRBD1. V lost 1 base to trimming and J lost 3 bases; unmatched junction nucleotides: 6. Germline CDR1 is SGHAT and CDR2 is FQNNGV. The CDR3 is 16 amino acids.

This chain uses TRBV18 with TRBJ1-5, with D unclear. V gave up 2 bases and J gave up 9 bases, with 11 bases separating them. This CDR3 spans 13 amino acids. Germline V gene data show CDR1 as KGHSH and CDR2 as LQKENI. The CDR3 sequence: CASSPGDPRPQHF. CDR3 DNA sequence: TGTGCCAGCTCACCAGGGGATCCACGGCCCCAGCATTTT. The variable domain in full, completed from reference TRBV18 and TRBJ1-5, reads NAGVMQNPRHLVRRRGQEARLRCSPMKGHSHVYWYRQLPEEGLKFMVYLQKENIIDESGMPKERFSAEFPKEGPSILRIQQVVRGDSAAYFCASSPGDPRPQHFGDGTRLSIL.